The 25 T cell receptor beta chains below were found in one sample sequenced in a study of T cell responses to AZD1222 COVID-19 vaccine. Only in-frame clones appear in the TCRdb table, and some are missing; sequencing was by immunoSEQ multiplex PCR. Of about 180,000 clones detected, 94% appear once; the ten largest clones hold 1.5% to 2%. Here the sequenced sample was peripheral blood, taken 28 days after the second AZD1222 dose. The origin of the receptors is an adult who received the AZD1222 COVID-19 vaccine.

V is TRBV2 and J is TRBJ2-6; 7 bases map to TRBD1. J gave up 4 bases and V 6 bases, and 18 bases lay outside the gene matches. The CDR3 sequence is 19 residues long. Germline CDR1 and CDR2: SNHLY and FYNNEI. DNA for the CDR3: TGTGCCAGCAGGAAAACAGGGGCCGCAAGCGGTACAGGGGCCAACGTCCTGACTTTC. Translated, it gives CASRKTGAASGTGANVLTF. The complete variable domain, with remaining parts taken from reference TRBV2 and TRBJ2-6, reads EPEVTQTPSHQVTQMGQEVILRCVPISNHLYFYWYRQILGQKVEFLVSFYNNEISEKSEIFDDQFSVERPDGSNFTLKIRSTKLEDSAMYFCASRKTGAASGTGANVLTFGAGSRLTVL.

This clone was recorded only once. The chain is built from TRBV5-1 and TRBJ1-1; no clear D. V was clipped by 1 base and J by 0 bases, with 7 bases between them. The germline CDR1 and CDR2 sequences are SGHRS and YFSETQ. This CDR3 contains 14 residues. For the CDR3, the DNA is TGCGCCAGCAGCTTGTTTCCCGTGAACACTGAAGCTTTCTTT. This encodes CASSLFPVNTEAFF.

The chain links TRBV2 to TRBJ2-7; 9 bases agree with TRBD1. The ends lost 5 bases at V and 6 bases at J; junction bases unmatched: 8. This CDR3 contains 14 residues. Germline V gene data show CDR1 as SNHLY and CDR2 as FYNNEI. In DNA, the CDR3 is TGTGCCAGCAGTACGGGACAGGGATTTTTCGAGCAGTACTTC. Protein: CASSTGQGFFEQYF.

This clone was detected once. The V call is TRBV12-3 or TRBV12-4, the J call TRBJ1-1; D is unclear. The length of the CDR3 is 13 residues. Trimming stripped 2 bases from V and 5 bases from J, with 9 bases between. The CDR3 bases are TGTGCCAGCAGTTTAAAGTTAGGAACTGAAGCTTTCTTT. Its protein is CASSLKLGTEAFF.

The chain recombines TRBV6-5 with TRBJ1-2; D remains unclear. Germline CDR1 and CDR2: MNHEY and SVGAGI. The V end was cut by 0 bases, the J end by 7 bases, with 12 bases between. The CDR3 extends over 14 amino acids. For the CDR3, the DNA is TGTGCCAGCAGTTACTCATTTCCTTTTGGTGGCTACACCTTC. Translating it yields CASSYSFPFGGYTF.

Here the CDR3 DNA reads TGTGCCAGCAGTGTGGGGGGACAGCCCAACTATGGCTACACCTTC. Protein: CASSVGGQPNYGYTF. The chain recombines TRBV2 with TRBJ1-2; TRBD1 matches 7 bases. Germline V gene lookup returns CDR1 SNHLY and CDR2 FYNNEI. Losses at the gene ends were 4 bases for V and 2 bases for J; bases not matched to a gene: 7. The CDR3 loop spans 15 amino acids.

The chain has TRBV7-3 and TRBJ2-1, with D uncertain. V was shortened by 5 bases and J by 6 bases, with 20 bases between the two germline ends. CDR1 is SGHTA and CDR2 is FQGTGA in the germline V gene. The CDR3 loop spans 16 amino acids. DNA for the CDR3: TGTGCCAGCAGCCCCCCACAAGCCTTTACTTGCAATGAGCAGTTCTTC. Translation gives CASSPPQAFTCNEQFF.

V and J are TRBV7-2 and TRBJ1-5; 7 bases are a match to TRBD1. The CDR3 consists of 15 residues. Germline CDR1 reads SGHTA; CDR2 reads FQGNSA. V was clipped by 5 bases and J by 2 bases; unmatched bases: 6. In DNA form, the CDR3 reads TGTGCCAGCAGCCAACAGGGGCTGGGCAATCAGCCCCAGCATTTT. This sequence encodes CASSQQGLGNQPQHF.

The gene calls are TRBV28 and TRBJ1-5; no clear D. V was clipped by 3 bases and J by 6 bases, with 9 bases between them. The CDR3 length is 13 residues. Germline CDR1 reads MDHEN; CDR2 reads SYDVKM. The CDR3: CASSFNLRQPQHF. CDR3 bases: TGTGCCAGCAGTTTTAACCTCCGTCAGCCCCAGCATTTT.

This clone was seen only a few times. The chain employs TRBV11-2 and TRBJ2-7; D unresolved. The CDR3 length is 12 residues. V was pared by 5 bases and J by 9 bases, with 14 bases between. Germline V lookup: CDR1 SGHAT, CDR2 FQNNGV. The CDR3 region is CASSPTPGRQYF. CDR3 bases: TGTGCCAGCAGCCCTACCCCGGGTAGGCAGTACTTC. The full variable domain, in which reference TRBV11-2 and TRBJ2-7 provide the parts outside the CDR3, is EAGVAQSPRYKIIEKRQSVAFWCNPISGHATLYWYQQILGQGPKLLIQFQNNGVVDDSQLPKDRFSAERLKGVDSTLKIQPAKLEDSAVYLCASSPTPGRQYFGPGTRLTVT.

V usage is TRBV4-2 and J usage is TRBJ1-5; a possible D gene is TRBD1 (6 bases). This CDR3 region has 16 residues. V lost 0 bases and J 5 bases, leaving 14 bases between the germline ends. Germline CDR1 LGHNA, CDR2 YNFKEQ. The CDR3 DNA follows: TGTGCCAGCAGCCAAGAAGCAGGGGAAGGATATCAGCCCCAGCATTTT. This gives the protein CASSQEAGEGYQPQHF.

The chain carries TRBV28 and TRBJ2-5; 7 bases align to TRBD2. The CDR3 sequence is 18 residues long. V gave up 4 bases and J gave up 0 bases; unmatched junction bases: 14. Germline V gene data show CDR1 as MDHEN and CDR2 as SYDVKM. The CDR3 is CASSSPLLTAGNQETQYF. DNA of the CDR3: TGTGCCAGCAGTTCACCTTTACTGACAGCGGGAAACCAAGAGACCCAGTACTTC.

This chain connects TRBV2 to TRBJ2-1; D gene unclear. CDR3 length: 15 amino acids. Trimming stripped 6 bases from V and 1 base from J, with 13 bases between. Germline values: CDR1 SNHLY, CDR2 FYNNEI. In DNA form, the CDR3 reads TGTGCCAGCAGCGCGCAGCCGCGATCCTACAATGAGCAGTTCTTC. As protein: CASSAQPRSYNEQFF.

The chain uses TRBV28 and TRBJ1-3; possibly TRBD1 for D (5 bases). Germline V gene data show CDR1 as MDHEN and CDR2 as SYDVKM. The CDR3 totals 16 residues. Trimming pared 1 base from V and 0 bases from J, leaving 10 bases between. The CDR3 reads CASSLFGANSGNTIYF. CDR3 DNA sequence: TGTGCCAGCAGTTTATTCGGGGCAAACTCTGGAAACACCATATATTTT.

The chain links TRBV3-1 (or the pseudogene TRBV3-2) to TRBJ2-7; TRBD1 agrees at 7 bases. The CDR3 is made up of 14 amino acids. J was trimmed by 7 bases and V by 0 bases; bases with no gene match: 6. CDR1 is LGHDT and CDR2 is YNNKEL in the germline V gene (reference sequence). The CDR3 bases are TGTGCCAGCAGCCAAGATGACAGGGATTTTGAGCAGTACTTC. Translation gives CASSQDDRDFEQYF.

The chain carries TRBV19 and TRBJ1-1, with D perhaps TRBD1 (5 bases). The CDR3 covers 14 residues. The germline V gene encodes CDR1 LNHDA and CDR2 SQIVND (reference sequence). V dropped 3 bases and J dropped 7 bases, with 15 bases sitting between them. The CDR3 nucleotides read TGTGCCAGTAGTATTCAGGGCCGGTCGGGTGAAGCTTTCTTT. The encoded protein is CASSIQGRSGEAFF.

The chain has TRBV7-9 and TRBJ2-5; D is undetermined. With 5 bases removed from V and 5 bases from J, the gap between germline ends came to 15 bases. The CDR3 loop spans 14 amino acids. CDR1 and CDR2 (germline): SEHNR, FQNEAQ (reference sequence). Here the CDR3 DNA reads TGTGCCAGCAGCGCCGACCTGATTTCGGAGACCCAGTACTTC. Translation gives CASSADLISETQYF.

The chain carries TRBV7-2 and TRBJ1-2, with 9 bases fitting TRBD1. Trimming at V came to 1 base and at J to 5 bases, leaving 8 bases not matched to a gene. The CDR3 spans 16 residues. Germline loops: CDR1 SGHTA, CDR2 FQGNSA. The CDR3, as DNA: TGTGCCAGCAGCTTAGGTGCGACAGGGGGGGTGTATGGCTACACCTTC. Translating it yields CASSLGATGGVYGYTF. The variable domain in full, with the rest retrieved from reference TRBV7-2 and TRBJ1-2, is GAGVSQSPSNKVTEKGKDVELRCDPISGHTALYWYRQSLGQGLEFLIYFQGNSAPDKSGLPSDRFSAERTGGSVSTLTIQRTQQEDSAVYLCASSLGATGGVYGYTFGSGTRLTVV.

This clone was counted a single time. The chain links TRBV28 to TRBJ1-1, with D hard to call. V lost 7 bases, J lost 1 base, and 13 bases lay in between. Germline CDR1 and CDR2: MDHEN and SYDVKM. The CDR3 extends over 14 amino acids. Written as DNA, the CDR3 is TGTGCCAGCACCGAAAGCCGGGGGAACACTGAAGCTTTCTTT. This sequence encodes CASTESRGNTEAFF.

V gene TRBV20-1 combines with J gene TRBJ2-7; 11 nucleotides agree with TRBD2. The CDR3 sequence is 15 residues long. Trimming removed 3 bases from V and 2 bases from J; junction bases left unmatched: 6. CDR1 is DFQATT and CDR2 is SNEGSKA in the germline V gene (reference sequence). The CDR3 protein is CSASLGLAVPYEQYF. CDR3 sequence (DNA): TGCAGTGCTAGTCTGGGACTAGCGGTCCCCTACGAGCAGTACTTC.

The chain recombines TRBV2 with TRBJ1-2; TRBD1 agrees at 9 bases. CDR3 length: 15 residues. Trimming cost V 0 bases and J 4 bases; bases outside gene matches: 3. Per the germline V gene, CDR1 is SNHLY and CDR2 is FYNNEI. The CDR3 region is CASSEAEGQGYGYTF. In DNA form, the CDR3 reads TGTGCCAGCAGTGAAGCAGAGGGACAGGGCTATGGCTACACCTTC.

The CDR3 protein is CASSPDRAANVLTF. The CDR3 DNA is TGTGCCAGCAGTCCGGACCGCGCAGCCAACGTCCTGACTTTC. V and J are TRBV6-5 and TRBJ2-6; D ambiguous. Germline CDR1 and CDR2: MNHEY and SVGAGI. The CDR3 is 14 residues long. The germline V and J ends were trimmed by 5 bases and 7 bases, with 12 bases remaining between them.

In its sample, this clone was seen once. This chain joins TRBV5-1 and TRBJ1-2; D gene unclear. The V and J ends lost 5 bases and 2 bases respectively, with 10 bases between them. The CDR3 is 13 residues long. Germline lookup yields CDR1 SGHRS and CDR2 YFSETQ. CDR3 region: CASREGTNYGYTF. CDR3 sequence (DNA): TGCGCCAGCAGGGAGGGAACCAACTATGGCTACACCTTC.

CDR3 protein: CASTKNLVKAGETQYF. The CDR3 DNA is TGTGCCAGCACCAAAAACCTGGTGAAAGCGGGGGAGACCCAGTACTTC. The chain uses TRBV5-5 and TRBJ2-5; 7 nucleotides align to TRBD2. V shed 6 bases and J 5 bases; nucleotides not matched to a gene: 16. Germline CDR1 and CDR2: SGHKS and YYEKEE (reference sequence). The CDR3 totals 16 residues.

This chain joins TRBV23-1 and TRBJ1-4; D gene ambiguous. TRBV23-1 is classed as an ORF, of uncertain function. The CDR3 spans 20 residues. V lost 0 bases and J lost 0, with 20 bases in between. CDR3 sequence (DNA): TGCGCCAGCAGTCAATCGGTAGAGCTGGCCGTTGGTGCAACTAATGAAAAACTGTTTTTT. Protein sequence: CASSQSVELAVGATNEKLFF.